The entry below describes one T cell receptor (beta chain). The protocol was immunoSEQ multiplex PCR, while the TCRdb copy is restricted to in-frame clones and leaves out a portion. This table holds approximately 13,000 clones, around 68% found once. This sample is part of a study of somatic mutations in cytotoxic T cells in rheumatoid arthritis. The wider study: Using a FACSAria II or Sony SH800, a portion of the V beta antibody-stained T-cell populations were flow-sorted at nearly 100% purity, and among those populations were V beta1+ cells that were then sequenced for TCRB.

CDR3 length: 14 residues. V was cut by 3 bases and J by 7 bases, with 13 bases left in between. From germline, CDR1 is MNHNY and CDR2 SVGAGI (reference sequence). The clonotype comes from an adult with rheumatoid arthritis. Sequenced: CD8+ T cells sorted from blood. The genes are TRBV6-6 and TRBJ1-5; D perhaps matches TRBD1 (5 bases). The CDR3 sequence: CASSYGGMGQPQHF. CDR3 coding DNA: TGTGCCAGCAGTTATGGGGGGATGGGCCAGCCCCAGCATTTT.